These T cell receptor beta chains were read from a single sample in a study of T cell responses to AZD1222 COVID-19 vaccine. Sequencing was performed with immunoSEQ multiplex PCR; in TCRdb, only in-frame clones are kept and a portion is missing. The sample includes around 84,000 clones, about 90% of them seen just once. The material sequenced was peripheral blood, taken on day 0 of AZD1222 vaccination. The receptor source for this set is an adult in good health. The CDR3 runs from the conserved cysteine through the conserved F or W. A D gene is named only where the DNA matches it firmly. Some rows mark clone size as missing; the rest say once, few, many or name a class of expanded clone.

d_gene	j_gene	abundance	v_gene	CDR3nt	CDR3aa
TRBD1	TRBJ1-2	-	TRBV5-5	TGTGCCAGCAGCTCCCCGACCCGGGACAGGGGTGGCTACACCTTC	CASSSPTRDRGGYTF
-	TRBJ2-1	-	TRBV7-2	TGTGCCAGCAGCCCCCCGCGGTCTAGTGACTGGCGGCAGTTCTTC	CASSPPRSSDWRQFF
TRBD2	TRBJ2-3	-	TRBV20-1	TGCAGTGCTAGTAGCGGGAGCACAGATACGCAGTATTTT	CSASSGSTDTQYF
-	TRBJ2-7	-	TRBV5-6	TGTGCCAGCAGCTTAGGTGTGTACGAGCAGTACTTC	CASSLGVYEQYF
TRBD1	TRBJ1-2	-	TRBV10-3	TGTGCCATCAGTTCAGGGGGCGATGGCTATGGCTACACCTTC	CAISSGGDGYGYTF
TRBD2	TRBJ2-5	-	TRBV6-5	TGTGCCAGCAGGGGTAGCGGGATTGCGACCCAGTACTTC	CASRGSGIATQYF
TRBD1	TRBJ1-1	-	TRBV18	TGTGCCAGCTCACCAAGATCAACAGGGGCGAACACTGAAGCTTTCTTT	CASSPRSTGANTEAFF
-	TRBJ1-5	-	TRBV6-5	TGTGCCAGCAGTTACCGGGAGAACAATCAGCCCCAGCATTTT	CASSYRENNQPQHF
-	TRBJ1-4	-	TRBV6-5	TGTGCCAGCAGTTACTCCGGCTCTTCTAATGAAAAACTGTTTTTT	CASSYSGSSNEKLFF
-	TRBJ1-1	once	TRBV7-8	TGTGCCAGCAGCTCAACAGGGATTTGGACTGAAGCTTTCTTT	CASSSTGIWTEAFF
TRBD2	TRBJ2-3	-	TRBV9	TGTGCCAGCAGCGTAGTAGCGGGAGGATATACAGATACGCAGTATTTT	CASSVVAGGYTDTQYF
-	TRBJ2-3	-	TRBV10-3	TGTGCCATCAGTGACAATGCAGATACGCAGTATTTT	CAISDNADTQYF
-	TRBJ1-4	-	TRBV16	TGTGCCAGCAGCCCTCTAGTGGATGAAAAACTGTTTTTT	CASSPLVDEKLFF
-	TRBJ2-7	-	TRBV5-4	TGTGCCAGCAGCTTGATTGTGGGCTACGAGCAGTACTTC	CASSLIVGYEQYF
TRBD1	TRBJ1-2	few	TRBV27	TGTGCCAGCAGTTGGGGGACAGGGGGAGCTAACTATGGCTACACCTTC	CASSWGTGGANYGYTF
TRBD1	TRBJ2-3	-	TRBV6-5	TGTGCCAGCAGTTACGAGGGGGCTAGGGCAGATACGCAGTATTTT	CASSYEGARADTQYF
TRBD2	TRBJ2-1	-	TRBV28	TGTGCCAGCACCGGAGCGGGAGCCCACTACAATGAGCAGTTCTTC	CASTGAGAHYNEQFF
-	TRBJ2-6	-	TRBV30	TGTGCCTGGAGACGAGGGAGATCCCGCTCTGGGGCCAACGTCCTGACTTTC	CAWRRGRSRSGANVLTF
-	TRBJ2-4	-	TRBV29-1	TGCAGCGTTGTAGGGGAGCTATTACAAGCCAAAAACATTCAGTACTTC	CSVVGELLQAKNIQYF
TRBD2	TRBJ2-3	-	TRBV7-9	TGTGCCAGCAGCCAGGGACTAGCGGGCACAGATACGCAGTATTTT	CASSQGLAGTDTQYF
-	TRBJ1-1	-	TRBV6-5	TGTGCCAGCGTGAGTATGAACACTGAAGCTTTCTTT	CASVSMNTEAFF
TRBD2	TRBJ2-7	-	TRBV19	TGTGCCAGTAGTCCCAGACTAGCGGGAGTTTTAGAGCAGTACTTC	CASSPRLAGVLEQYF
TRBD1	TRBJ1-6	once	TRBV27	TGTGCCAGCAGTTTTAGACATCCGGGCGGGGACAGACGTTCACCCCTCCACTTT	CASSFRHPGGDRRSPLHF
-	TRBJ2-5	-	TRBV3-1/TRBV3-2	TGTGCCAGCAGCCGTGGGGCCCAAGAGACCCAGTACTTC	CASSRGAQETQYF
-	TRBJ2-3	once	TRBV11-1	TGTGCCAGCAGCTGGATCAGGGGGGGGCTTAATACGCAGTATTTT	CASSWIRGGLNTQYF
-	TRBJ2-1	-	TRBV9	TGTGCCAGCAGCGTAGCGATCACATTAAATGAGCAGTTCTTC	CASSVAITLNEQFF
-	TRBJ1-4	-	TRBV18	TGTGCCAGCTCACCAATCCGGTCGGGGAATTATGGTGAAAAACTGTTTTTT	CASSPIRSGNYGEKLFF
-	TRBJ2-6	once	TRBV25-1	TGTGCCAGCAGTGGGTCAGCCTCTGATTTCTCTGGGGCCAACGTCCTGACTTTC	CASSGSASDFSGANVLTF
TRBD1	TRBJ2-2	-	TRBV11-3	TGTGCCAGCAGCTTAAGGACAGGCGGAACCGGGGAGCTGTTTTTT	CASSLRTGGTGELFF
-	TRBJ2-2	-	TRBV30	TGTGCCTGGAGTGGCGGGGAAAACACCGGGGAGCTGTTTTTT	CAWSGGENTGELFF
-	TRBJ1-6	few	TRBV3-1/TRBV3-2	TGTGCCAGCAGCCAAGGGGAAAATTCACCCCTCCACTTT	CASSQGENSPLHF
-	TRBJ2-2	-	TRBV11-2	TGTGCCAGCAGCTTTCAGGGGGGGAACACCGGGGAGCTGTTTTTT	CASSFQGGNTGELFF
TRBD1	TRBJ2-5	-	TRBV7-2	TGTGCCAGCAGTTACCGGGACAGTCGGTTTCAAGAGACCCAGTACTTC	CASSYRDSRFQETQYF
-	TRBJ2-7	-	TRBV7-3	TGTGCCAGCAGCTTAACCCCCGTGGGCAGGAACGAGCAGTACTTC	CASSLTPVGRNEQYF
TRBD1	TRBJ1-1	few	TRBV4-3	TGCGCCAGCAGCCAAGGGGACAGGGACCTTGAAGCTTTCTTT	CASSQGDRDLEAFF
-	TRBJ2-1	few	TRBV6-2/TRBV6-3	TGTGCCAGCAGTCCCACTTTGTTCAGCGGGTTCTTC	CASSPTLFSGFF
-	TRBJ1-3	-	TRBV14	TGTGCCAGCAGCCGCTCCCTCTTGGGGGCTGCTGGAAACACCATATATTTT	CASSRSLLGAAGNTIYF
TRBD1	TRBJ2-2	-	TRBV14	TGTGCCAGTGCTGACAGGGGGGCCGGGGAGCTGTTTTTT	CASADRGAGELFF
TRBD2	TRBJ2-7	-	TRBV27	TGTGCCAGCAGTTTCGGACTAGCGGGGGTCTACGAGCAGTACTTC	CASSFGLAGVYEQYF
-	TRBJ2-2	once	TRBV7-3	TGTGCCAGCAGCTTAAATGGGGGGAACACCGGGGAGCTGTTTTTT	CASSLNGGNTGELFF
-	TRBJ2-1	-	TRBV9	TGTGCCAGCAGCTCGTCCTCCTACAATGAGCAGTTCTTC	CASSSSSYNEQFF
-	TRBJ1-5	-	TRBV7-8	TGTGCCAGCAGCAACCCCGGGGGGGATCAGCCCCAGCATTTT	CASSNPGGDQPQHF
TRBD1	TRBJ1-5	-	TRBV6-5	TGTGCCAGCACTAACCCAGGGACAGTGGTCCAGCATTTT	CASTNPGTVVQHF
TRBD1	TRBJ1-2	-	TRBV6-5	TGTGCCAGCAGTTACCTGGGACAGGGGACCTATGGCTACACCTTC	CASSYLGQGTYGYTF
TRBD1	TRBJ2-2	-	TRBV5-1	TGCGCCAGCAGCCCCCGCGGCTGGCAGGGGGTTGGTAGCTTGATCGGGGAGCTGTTTTTT	CASSPRGWQGVGSLIGELFF
-	TRBJ2-2	-	TRBV7-9	TGTGCCAGCAGCTTACAGACAGGGAGGCTCACCGGGGAGCTGTTTTTT	CASSLQTGRLTGELFF
-	TRBJ1-2	few	TRBV7-9	TGTGCCAGCAGTGCCGGGGGCCCCTTAAACTATGGCTACACCTTC	CASSAGGPLNYGYTF
-	TRBJ1-2	-	TRBV18	TGTGCCAGCTCACCAGAGGCAGGGGAGGGCTACACCTTC	CASSPEAGEGYTF
-	TRBJ2-1	large	TRBV5-6	TGTGCCAGCAGCTCCGGAAGCCTACTCGGGGAATACAATGAGCAGTTCTTC	CASSSGSLLGEYNEQFF
TRBD2	TRBJ2-3	-	TRBV10-3	TGTGCCATCAGTGAGACCTCAGCGGGAGGTAGCACAGATACGCAGTATTTT	CAISETSAGGSTDTQYF
-	TRBJ2-2	-	TRBV4-2	TGTGCCAGCAGCCAAGACGTGGGAGGATATACCGGGGAGCTGTTTTTT	CASSQDVGGYTGELFF
-	TRBJ2-7	-	TRBV21-1	TGTGCCAGCAGCAAAGTTAGGGGACAGGGGGTCGACGAGCAGTACTTC	CASSKVRGQGVDEQYF
-	TRBJ1-1	few	TRBV9	TGTGCCAGCAGCCCTTCGACAGTGTTAACTGAAGCTTTCTTT	CASSPSTVLTEAFF
-	TRBJ2-2	-	TRBV2	TGTGCCAGCGGTAAGGTCGCCCGCGACGGGGAGCTGTTTTTT	CASGKVARDGELFF
-	TRBJ1-1	-	TRBV18	TGTGCCAGCTCACCGGGACGTGACGCTTTCTTT	CASSPGRDAFF